This note documents a single T cell receptor beta chain sequence. Its antigen is not known. This specimen comes from a study of shared clonotypes between healthy human individuals. Study observations and caveats: Richness estimates generally favored naive over memory subsets. Among non-shared clonotypes, generation probabilities were lower than among those shared by all four donors. Despite large depth, sorted-subset datasets appeared incompletely sequenced.

Assay: immunoSEQ multiplex PCR; the TCRdb copy retains only in-frame clones and omits some. The table records 2 million to 2.5 million clones, approximately 94% of them present only once. Splitting the CD4+ cells yielded a CD45RA+ naive subset and a CD45RA-negative memory subset. The clonotype originates from a young man in good health. Sequencing was performed on naive CD4+ T cells sorted from blood. Subset of the sample: CD45RA+ positively selected.

CDR3: CASGDRDRGHGQYF. CDR3 in DNA: TGTGCCAGCGGGGACCGGGACAGGGGCCACGGGCAGTACTTC. V and J are TRBV9 and TRBJ2-7; TRBD1 matches at 10 bases. Germline V gene data show CDR1 as SGDLS and CDR2 as YYNGEE. With V trimmed by 7 bases and J by 9 bases, 13 bases remained unmatched. The CDR3 loop spans 14 amino acids.